This record concerns one T cell receptor (beta chain) sequence. The target antigen is unknown. Profiling relied on immunoSEQ multiplex PCR, and the TCRdb table lists in-frame clones only, not all of them. The sample lists about 3,900 clones, 86% occurring once. The CDR3 covers 15 residues. Trimming cost V 5 bases and J 1 base; bases outside gene matches: 6. The germline V gene encodes CDR1 MNHNY and CDR2 SVGAGI (reference sequence). The data were taken from a study of brain metastases from non-small cell lung cancer. Findings of the study overall: T-cell clones appeared expanded in around 60% of brain metastases relative to matched primary tumors. Fewer infiltrating T cells were found in brain metastases than primaries. Brain metastases shared most TCR repertoire with primaries, with sparse T cells.

The clonotype comes from a donor at least 40 years old with non-small cell lung cancer. The sample consisted of primary lung tumor tissue. The V and J genes are TRBV6-6 and TRBJ2-5; 8 bases fit TRBD1. The CDR3 nucleotides are TGTGCCAGCAGTAGAGGACAGGGAGGCCAAGAGACCCAGTACTTC. Protein sequence: CASSRGQGGQETQYF.